This T cell receptor beta chain was sequenced during a study of shared clonotypes between healthy human individuals. In the study overall: Donors were a couple of women and three men aged 18 to 49. General study results and limits: Limited genetic and exposure-history diversity came from having few donors. Only blood samples were collected, and tissue repertoires likely differ.

This CDR3 is built from 16 residues. V lost 1 base and J lost 6, with 16 bases in between. From germline, CDR1 is MGHRA and CDR2 YSYEKL. Note on this clone: Its cognate antigen is unknown.

Sorted-subset replicate PCR reactions contained approximately 190 ng DNA, corresponding to some 28,000 T cell genomes. Produced via immunoSEQ multiplex PCR; TCRdb's table is partial and in-frame only. The sample lists some 1,900,000 clones, around 96% occurring once. Naive CD8 cells, CD45RO-negative and positively selected for CCR7, excluded terminally differentiated effector memory CD45RA+ cells. Sequencing was performed on naive CD8+ T cells sorted from blood. The chain employs TRBV4-1 and TRBJ1-5; tentatively, D is TRBD1 (5 bases). The clonotype originates from a man younger than 35 in good health. In DNA form, the CDR3 reads TGCGCCAGCAGCCAAGGATGGGAAGGGGCAGGTCAGCCCCAGCATTTT. It specifies CASSQGWEGAGQPQHF.